Each of the 8 T cell receptor beta chains below was sequenced from the same sample in a study of shared clonotypes between healthy human individuals. The assay was immunoSEQ multiplex PCR, and TCRdb's table has in-frame clones only and misses some. This sample yields millions of clones, of which 85% to 95% are seen a single time; under 2% belongs to the top ten. Positive CCR7 selection of CD45RO-negative cells yielded the naive CD8 cells, and terminally differentiated effector memory CD45RA+ cells were excluded. The sample was naive CD8+ T cells from PBMCs. The receptor source for this set is a man younger than 35 in good health. Some clones in this sample may be carry-over from other donors' samples.

This clone was detected only a few times. Other nucleotide sequences in the sample specify the same CDR3. The genes are TRBV9 and TRBJ1-4, with a weak D call TRBD1 (5 bases). Trimming removed 2 bases at V and 5 bases at J, with 10 bases between. Germline V gives CDR1 SGDLS, CDR2 YYNGEE. The CDR3 covers 14 residues. DNA of the CDR3: TGTGCCAGCAGCGTGGGGGGACGGAATGAAAAACTGTTTTTT. This sequence encodes CASSVGGRNEKLFF.

The chain carries TRBV7-9 and TRBJ2-5; tentative D call: TRBD1 (7 bases). The germline V gene has CDR1 SEHNR and CDR2 FQNEAQ (reference sequence). Deletions cut 5 bases from V and 2 bases from J, with 12 bases between. This CDR3 region has 14 residues. This chain's CDR3 is CASSPGDRQETQYF. The CDR3 DNA is TGTGCCAGCAGCCCGGGGGACAGACAAGAGACCCAGTACTTC.

The V and J genes are TRBV27 and TRBJ1-5; unclear D gene. Germline V CDR1 and CDR2: MNHEY, SMNVEV (reference sequence). The CDR3 sequence is 14 residues long. Trimming stripped 4 bases from V and 4 bases from J, with 11 bases between. The CDR3 loop reads CASSSGMGNQPQHF. In nucleotides, the CDR3 is TGTGCCAGCAGTTCAGGTATGGGAAATCAGCCCCAGCATTTT.

The chain links TRBV28 to TRBJ2-7, with 14 bases lining up with TRBD2. This CDR3 region has 15 residues. Germline-derived CDR1 and CDR2 are MDHEN and SYDVKM. V was pared by 6 bases and J by 5 bases, with 6 bases of the junction left unmatched. The CDR3 region is CASRPRLAGGNEQYF. DNA of the CDR3: TGTGCCAGCAGACCGCGACTAGCGGGGGGGAACGAGCAGTACTTC.

The chain recombines TRBV7-2 with TRBJ2-7, with D uncertain. The CDR3 covers 13 residues. CDR1 and CDR2 (germline): SGHTA, FQGNSA. Trimming took off 0 bases at V and 6 bases at J, with 9 bases between the two ends. CDR3 nucleotides: TGTGCCAGCAGCTTAGCTGGGGAAAGCGAGCAGTACTTC. Protein product: CASSLAGESEQYF.

This clone was observed a single time. The chain couples TRBV13 to TRBJ1-5; 8 bases match TRBD1. After removal of 5 bases from V and 11 bases from J, the junction contained 17 bases not matched to a gene. Per the germline V gene, CDR1 is PRHDT and CDR2 is FYEKMQ (reference sequence). The CDR3 loop spans 16 amino acids. The CDR3 here is CASSLTTGAPGGAQHF. The CDR3 DNA follows: TGTGCCAGCAGCCTTACGACAGGGGCCCCTGGGGGAGCCCAGCATTTT.

The V and J genes are TRBV5-4 and TRBJ2-7; perhaps TRBD2 as D (5 bases). V was shortened by 3 bases and J by 7 bases, with 14 bases between the two germline ends. Germline values: CDR1 SGHNT, CDR2 YYREEE (reference sequence). The CDR3 totals 13 residues. The CDR3 coding sequence is TGTGCCAGCAGCTCAGTATCCCCGGGAGAGCAGTACTTC. It specifies CASSSVSPGEQYF.

The chain recombines TRBV7-9 with TRBJ2-7; D ambiguous. Germline CDR1 is SEHNR and CDR2 is FQNEAQ (reference sequence). The CDR3 consists of 16 residues. The germline V and J ends were trimmed by 0 bases and 0 bases, with 12 bases remaining between them. CDR3 amino acids: CASSLAPAGTSYEQYF. DNA for the CDR3: TGTGCCAGCAGCTTAGCCCCCGCAGGCACCTCCTACGAGCAGTACTTC.